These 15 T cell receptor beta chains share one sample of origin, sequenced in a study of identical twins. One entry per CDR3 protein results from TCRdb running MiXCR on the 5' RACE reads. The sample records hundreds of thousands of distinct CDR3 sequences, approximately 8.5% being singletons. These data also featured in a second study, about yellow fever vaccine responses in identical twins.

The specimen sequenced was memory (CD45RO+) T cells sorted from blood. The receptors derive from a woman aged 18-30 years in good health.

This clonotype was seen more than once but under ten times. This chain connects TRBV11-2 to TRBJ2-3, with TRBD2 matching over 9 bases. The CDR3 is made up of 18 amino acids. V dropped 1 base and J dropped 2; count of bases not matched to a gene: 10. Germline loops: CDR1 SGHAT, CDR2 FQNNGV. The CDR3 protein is CASSLGLATSGNTDTQYF. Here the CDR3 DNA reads TGTGCCAGCAGCTTAGGATTAGCGACTAGCGGAAACACAGATACGCAGTATTTT.

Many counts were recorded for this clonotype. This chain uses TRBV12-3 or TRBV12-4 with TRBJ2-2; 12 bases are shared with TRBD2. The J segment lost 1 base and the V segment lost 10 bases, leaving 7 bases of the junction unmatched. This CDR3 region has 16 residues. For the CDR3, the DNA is TGTGCCACCATGGAGACTAGCGGGGGGAACACCGGGGAGCTGTTTTTT. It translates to CATMETSGGNTGELFF.

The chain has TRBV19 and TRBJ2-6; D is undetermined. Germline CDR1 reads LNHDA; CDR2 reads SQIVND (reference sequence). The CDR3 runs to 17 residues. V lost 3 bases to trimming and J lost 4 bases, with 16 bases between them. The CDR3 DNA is TGTGCCAGTAGTATTTCTATGGGCTCGCCAGGGGCCAACGTCCTGACTTTC. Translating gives CASSISMGSPGANVLTF.

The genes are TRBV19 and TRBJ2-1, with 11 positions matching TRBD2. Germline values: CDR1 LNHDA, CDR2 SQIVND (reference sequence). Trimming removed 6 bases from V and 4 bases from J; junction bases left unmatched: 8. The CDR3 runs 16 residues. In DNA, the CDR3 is TGTGCCAGTAGCTTCCTTACTAGCGGGAGTTACAATGAGCAGTTCTTC. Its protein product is CASSFLTSGSYNEQFF.

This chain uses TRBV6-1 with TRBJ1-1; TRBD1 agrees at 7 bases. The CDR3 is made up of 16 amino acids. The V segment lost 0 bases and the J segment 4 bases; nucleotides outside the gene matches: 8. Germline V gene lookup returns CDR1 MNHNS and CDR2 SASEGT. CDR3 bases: TGTGCCAGCAGTGAAGCGAACAGGGGAAGAGGCACTGAAGCTTTCTTT. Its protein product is CASSEANRGRGTEAFF.

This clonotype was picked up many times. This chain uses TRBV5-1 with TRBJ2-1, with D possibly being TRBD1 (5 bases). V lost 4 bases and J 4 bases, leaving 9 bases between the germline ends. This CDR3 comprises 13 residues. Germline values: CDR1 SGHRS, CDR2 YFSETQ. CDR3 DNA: TGCGCCAGCAGCACCGACAGTTACAATGAGCAGTTCTTC. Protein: CASSTDSYNEQFF.

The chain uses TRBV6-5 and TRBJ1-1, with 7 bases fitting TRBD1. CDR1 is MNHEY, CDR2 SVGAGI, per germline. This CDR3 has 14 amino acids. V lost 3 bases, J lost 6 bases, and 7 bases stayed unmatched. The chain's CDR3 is CASSYQTGSPEAFF. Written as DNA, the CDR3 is TGTGCCAGCAGTTATCAGACAGGGTCCCCTGAAGCTTTCTTT.

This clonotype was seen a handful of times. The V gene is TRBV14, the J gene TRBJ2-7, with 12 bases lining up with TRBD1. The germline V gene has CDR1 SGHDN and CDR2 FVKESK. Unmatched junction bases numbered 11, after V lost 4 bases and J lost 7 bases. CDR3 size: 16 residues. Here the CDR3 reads CASSRGQGASNSEQYV. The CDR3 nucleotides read TGTGCCAGCAGCCGGGGACAGGGGGCCAGTAATTCAGAGCAGTACGTC.

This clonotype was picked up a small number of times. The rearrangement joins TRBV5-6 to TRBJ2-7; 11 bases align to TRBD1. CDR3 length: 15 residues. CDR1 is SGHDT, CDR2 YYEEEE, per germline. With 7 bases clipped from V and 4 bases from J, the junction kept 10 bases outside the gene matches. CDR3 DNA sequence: TGTGCCAGCTACCGTAAGGGACAGGGGGATTACGAGCAGTACTTC. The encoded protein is CASYRKGQGDYEQYF.

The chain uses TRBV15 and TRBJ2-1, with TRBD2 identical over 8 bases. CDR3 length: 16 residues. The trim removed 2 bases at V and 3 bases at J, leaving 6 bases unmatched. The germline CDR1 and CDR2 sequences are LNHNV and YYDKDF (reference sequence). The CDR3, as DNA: TGTGCCACCAGCAGATCACCGGGACTAGACTACAATGAGCAGTTCTTC. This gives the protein CATSRSPGLDYNEQFF.

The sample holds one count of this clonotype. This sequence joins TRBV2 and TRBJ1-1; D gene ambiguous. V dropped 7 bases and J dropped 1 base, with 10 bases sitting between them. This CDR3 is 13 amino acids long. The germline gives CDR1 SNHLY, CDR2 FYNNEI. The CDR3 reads CASTFGRNTEAFF. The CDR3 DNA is TGTGCCAGCACCTTCGGACGGAACACTGAAGCTTTCTTT.

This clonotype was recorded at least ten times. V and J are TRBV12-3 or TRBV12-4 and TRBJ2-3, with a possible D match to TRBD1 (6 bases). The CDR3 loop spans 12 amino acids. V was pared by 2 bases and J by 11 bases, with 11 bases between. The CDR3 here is CASSLSTGRQYF. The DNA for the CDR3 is TGTGCCAGCAGTTTAAGCACAGGGAGGCAGTATTTT.

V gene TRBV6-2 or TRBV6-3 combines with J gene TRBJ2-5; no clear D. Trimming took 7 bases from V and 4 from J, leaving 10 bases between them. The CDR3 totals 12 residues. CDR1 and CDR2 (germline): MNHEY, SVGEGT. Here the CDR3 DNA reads TGTGCCAGCACGAGAAGGCTAGAGACCCAGTACTTC. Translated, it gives CASTRRLETQYF.

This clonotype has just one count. The CDR3 sequence is CASTGALYNEQFF. The CDR3 DNA reads TGTGCCAGCACAGGGGCTCTTTACAATGAGCAGTTCTTC. The rearrangement uses TRBV3-1 and TRBJ2-1; tentative D call: TRBD1 (6 bases). There are 13 residues in the CDR3. Germline values: CDR1 LGHDT, CDR2 YNNKEL (reference sequence). V was pared by 7 bases and J by 4 bases, with 11 bases between.

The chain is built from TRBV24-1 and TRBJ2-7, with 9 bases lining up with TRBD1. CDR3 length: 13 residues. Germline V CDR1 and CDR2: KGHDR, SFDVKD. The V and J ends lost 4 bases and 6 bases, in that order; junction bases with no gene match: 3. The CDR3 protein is CATSEDRGREQYF. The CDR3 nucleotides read TGTGCCACCAGTGAGGACAGGGGACGCGAGCAGTACTTC.